This TCR beta chain was recorded in a study of cytomegalovirus exposure and HLA in healthy donors. Whole-study results and caveats: Previous analysis showed most TCR beta V segments were productive about 87% or about 30% of the time.

Each donor's status was that of a healthy bone marrow donor. Germline values: CDR1 ENHRY, CDR2 SYGVKD. Trimming took off 2 bases at V and 5 bases at J, with 6 bases between the two ends. The CDR3 consists of 13 residues. Worth noting for this clone: Its matching antigen is unknown.

PCR employed 60 Vbeta and 13 Jbeta primers. The repertoire was sequenced with immunoSEQ multiplex PCR; TCRdb's copy has only in-frame clones and lacks some. The sample holds around 270,000 clones, approximately 80% seen once. The specimen sequenced was PBMCs. The TCR sequence derives from a girl aged 2-9 years in good health and CMV-seronegative. The genes are TRBV10-3 and TRBJ1-4; the D gene is possibly TRBD1 (6 bases). The CDR3, as DNA: TGTGCCATCAGTGAGGGACAGAATGAAAAACTGTTTTTT. Residues: CAISEGQNEKLFF.